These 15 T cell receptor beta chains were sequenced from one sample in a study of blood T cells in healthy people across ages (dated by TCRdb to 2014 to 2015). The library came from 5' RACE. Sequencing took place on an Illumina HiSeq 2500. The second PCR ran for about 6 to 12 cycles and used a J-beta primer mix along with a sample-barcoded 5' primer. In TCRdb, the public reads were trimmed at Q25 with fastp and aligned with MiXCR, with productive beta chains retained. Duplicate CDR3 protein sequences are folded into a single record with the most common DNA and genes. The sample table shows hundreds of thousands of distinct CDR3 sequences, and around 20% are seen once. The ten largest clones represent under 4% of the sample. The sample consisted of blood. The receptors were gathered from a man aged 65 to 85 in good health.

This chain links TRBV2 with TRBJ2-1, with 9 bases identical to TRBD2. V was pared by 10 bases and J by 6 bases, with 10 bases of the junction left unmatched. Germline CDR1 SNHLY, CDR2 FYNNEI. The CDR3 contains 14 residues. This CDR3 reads CAISGGRAGNEQFF. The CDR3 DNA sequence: TGTGCCATCTCAGGCGGGAGGGCCGGCAATGAGCAGTTCTTC. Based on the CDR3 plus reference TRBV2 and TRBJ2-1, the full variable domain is EPEVTQTPSHQVTQMGQEVILRCVPISNHLYFYWYRQILGQKVEFLVSFYNNEISEKSEIFDDQFSVERPDGSNFTLKIRSTKLEDSAMYFCAISGGRAGNEQFFGPGTRLTVL.

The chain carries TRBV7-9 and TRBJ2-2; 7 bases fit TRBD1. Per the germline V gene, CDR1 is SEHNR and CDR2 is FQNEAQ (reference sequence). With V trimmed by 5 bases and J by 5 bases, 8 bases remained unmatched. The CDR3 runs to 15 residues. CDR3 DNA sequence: TGTGCCAGCAGCCCGCACAGGGGATCTACCGGGGAGCTGTTTTTT. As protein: CASSPHRGSTGELFF. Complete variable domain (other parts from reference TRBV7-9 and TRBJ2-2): DTGVSQNPRHKITKRGQNVTFRCDPISEHNRLYWYRQTLGQGPEFLTYFQNEAQLEKSRLLSDRFSAERPKGSFSTLEIQRTEQGDSAMYLCASSPHRGSTGELFFGEGSRLTVL.

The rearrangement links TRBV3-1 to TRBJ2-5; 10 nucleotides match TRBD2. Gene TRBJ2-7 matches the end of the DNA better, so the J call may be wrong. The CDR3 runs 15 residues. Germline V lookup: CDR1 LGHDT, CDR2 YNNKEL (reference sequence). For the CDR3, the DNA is TGTGCCAGCAGCCAGTGGACTAGCGGTACCTACGAGCAGTACTTC. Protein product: CASSQWTSGTYEQYF.

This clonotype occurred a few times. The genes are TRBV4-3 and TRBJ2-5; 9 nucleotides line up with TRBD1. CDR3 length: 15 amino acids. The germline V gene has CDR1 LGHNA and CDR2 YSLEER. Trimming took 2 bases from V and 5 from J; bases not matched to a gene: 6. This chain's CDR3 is CASSQNRGPFETQYF. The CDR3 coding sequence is TGCGCCAGCAGCCAAAACAGGGGGCCTTTTGAGACCCAGTACTTC.

The CDR3 protein is CATSESPSYNEQFF. The DNA for the CDR3 is TGTGCCACCAGTGAGAGTCCCTCCTACAATGAGCAGTTCTTC. This chain joins TRBV24-1 and TRBJ2-1; D is undetermined. Germline CDR1 is KGHDR and CDR2 is SFDVKD. V was clipped by 4 bases and J by 0 bases, with 6 bases between them. The CDR3 extends over 14 amino acids.

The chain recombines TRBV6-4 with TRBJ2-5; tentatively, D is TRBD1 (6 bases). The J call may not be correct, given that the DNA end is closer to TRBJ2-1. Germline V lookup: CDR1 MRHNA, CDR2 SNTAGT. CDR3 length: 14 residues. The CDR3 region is CASAGQSGANEQFF. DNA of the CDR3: TGTGCCAGCGCAGGACAGTCAGGTGCCAATGAGCAGTTCTTC.

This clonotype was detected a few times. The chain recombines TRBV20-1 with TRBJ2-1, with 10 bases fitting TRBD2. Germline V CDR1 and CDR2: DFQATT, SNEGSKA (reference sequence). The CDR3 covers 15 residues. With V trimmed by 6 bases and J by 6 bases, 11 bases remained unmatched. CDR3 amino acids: CSAPDRLAGSNEQFF. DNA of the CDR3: TGCAGTGCCCCTGACAGACTAGCGGGCTCCAATGAGCAGTTCTTC.

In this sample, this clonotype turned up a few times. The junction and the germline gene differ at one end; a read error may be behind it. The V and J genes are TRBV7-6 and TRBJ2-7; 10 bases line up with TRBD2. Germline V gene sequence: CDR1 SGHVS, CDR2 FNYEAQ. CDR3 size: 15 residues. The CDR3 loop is CASSLAGDRQHEQYF. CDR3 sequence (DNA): TGTGCCAGCAGCCTAGCGGGAGACCGTCAACACGAGCAGTACTTC.

The CDR3 DNA follows: TGTGCCAGCAGCCAAGATGGGGGTCGTCGATGGACCCAGTACTTC. Protein sequence: CASSQDGGRRWTQYF. This chain connects TRBV14 to TRBJ2-5; D possibly uses TRBD1 or TRBD2 (5 bases each). There are 15 residues in the CDR3. Trimming removed 0 bases from V and 7 bases from J, with 15 bases in between. Germline CDR1 is SGHDN and CDR2 is FVKESK.

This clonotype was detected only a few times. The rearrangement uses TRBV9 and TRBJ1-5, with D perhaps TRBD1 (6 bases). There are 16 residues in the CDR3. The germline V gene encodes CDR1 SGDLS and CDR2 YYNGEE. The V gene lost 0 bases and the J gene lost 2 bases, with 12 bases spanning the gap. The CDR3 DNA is TGTGCCAGCAGCGTAGGAGAGGGGGGGGGCAATCAGCCCCAGCATTTT. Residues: CASSVGEGGGNQPQHF.

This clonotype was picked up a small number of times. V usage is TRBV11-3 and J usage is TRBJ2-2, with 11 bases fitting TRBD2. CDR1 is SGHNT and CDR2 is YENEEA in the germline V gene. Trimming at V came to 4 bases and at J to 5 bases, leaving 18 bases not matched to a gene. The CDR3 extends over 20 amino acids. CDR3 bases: TGTGCCAGCAGCTCAACAGGGGGCAATGGGACTAGCGGCTTTACCGGGGAGCTGTTTTTT. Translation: CASSSTGGNGTSGFTGELFF.

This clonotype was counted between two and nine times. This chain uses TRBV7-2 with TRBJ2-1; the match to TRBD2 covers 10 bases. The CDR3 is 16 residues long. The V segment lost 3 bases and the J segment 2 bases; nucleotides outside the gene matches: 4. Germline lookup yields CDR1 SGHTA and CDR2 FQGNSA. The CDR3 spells CASSFGAGGTYNEQFF. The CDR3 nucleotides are TGTGCCAGCAGCTTTGGAGCGGGAGGGACCTACAATGAGCAGTTCTTC.

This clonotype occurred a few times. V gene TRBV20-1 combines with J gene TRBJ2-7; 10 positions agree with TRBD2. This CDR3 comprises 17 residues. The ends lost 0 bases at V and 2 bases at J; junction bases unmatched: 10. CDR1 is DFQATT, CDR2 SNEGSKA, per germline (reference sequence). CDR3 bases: TGCAGTGCTAGAGAACTGTCGGGACTAGCGAAAACCTACGAGCAGTACTTC. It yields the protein CSARELSGLAKTYEQYF.

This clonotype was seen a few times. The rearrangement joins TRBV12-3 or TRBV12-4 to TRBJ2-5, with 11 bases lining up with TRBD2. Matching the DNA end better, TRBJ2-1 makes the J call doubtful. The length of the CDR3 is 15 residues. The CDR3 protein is CASSTSGTSGLGQFF. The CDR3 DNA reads TGTGCCAGCAGTACGTCCGGGACTAGCGGCCTCGGGCAGTTCTTC.

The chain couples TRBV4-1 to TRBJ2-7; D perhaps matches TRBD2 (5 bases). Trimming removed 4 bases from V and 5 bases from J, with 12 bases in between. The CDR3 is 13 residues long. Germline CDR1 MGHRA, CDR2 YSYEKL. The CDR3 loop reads CASSPSSSNEQYF. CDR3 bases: TGCGCCAGCAGCCCTTCTTCTAGCAACGAGCAGTACTTC.